This T cell receptor beta chain is from a study of vaccination and CD4 T cells after COVID-19. Per the germline V gene, CDR1 is SGHAT and CDR2 is FQNNGV. V lost 5 bases and J lost 10, with 17 bases in between. The CDR3 spans 13 residues. Treatment of the sample: approximately 11-day PBMC culture with coronavirus spike peptide pools or control peptides (ViraFEST assay). About this clonotype: Its antigen is unknown.

The assay that was used to sequence DNA from cultured CD4+ T cells was the Oncomine TCR Beta short-read assay. TCRdb passed the PCR reads through MiXCR, listing each CDR3 protein once. The data contain 10,000 to 15,000 distinct CDR3 sequences, 40% to 55% of them singletons. The origin of this receptor is a human donor who had recovered from COVID-19. The sample consisted of CD4+ T cells from blood, cultured in vitro. The V and J genes are TRBV11-2 and TRBJ2-5; D remains unclear. The CDR3 nucleotides read TGTGCCAGCAGCCCGCCCTCCCCAGTGGTCCAGTACTTC. Translating it yields CASSPPSPVVQYF. The full variable domain, completed using reference TRBV11-2 and TRBJ2-5, is EAGVAQSPRYKIIEKRQSVAFWCNPISGHATLYWYQQILGQGPKLLIQFQNNGVVDDSQLPKDRFSAERLKGVDSTLKIQPAKLEDSAVYLCASSPPSPVVQYFGPGTRLLVL.